Here is one TCR beta chain with its context. The antigen remains unidentified. Mismatch with germline at one junction end may stem from a read error. This sample is drawn from a study of cytomegalovirus exposure and HLA in healthy donors. Overall study results and limits: Likely technical artifact: a cluster of highly shared sequence variants. An analysis done earlier found most TCR beta V segments productive about 87% or about 30% of the time. Associated with HLA alleles at 0.05 false discovery rate in a later analysis were over 15,000 TCR beta sequences.

The CDR3 totals 12 residues. In germline, CDR1 is MDHEN, CDR2 SYDVKM. Primers for the PCR totalled 60 Vbeta and 13 Jbeta. Data came from immunoSEQ multiplex PCR; TCRdb stores just in-frame clones and leaves some out. The repertoire holds 170,000 or so clones, with around 77% as singletons. The sample consisted of PBMCs. This sequence was found in a man between 60 and 75 years old in good health and CMV-seronegative. The chain carries TRBV28 and TRBJ1-2; no reliable D call. CDR3 DNA: TGTGCCAGCAGTTTGGGAGTGGGCGGCTACCCCTTC. Translating gives CASSLGVGGYPF.